These 26 T cell receptor beta chains originate from one sample sequenced in a study of T-cell memory formation after mild COVID-19. TCRdb itself ran the 5' RACE reads through MiXCR, one entry per CDR3 protein. The sample yields some 300,000 distinct CDR3 sequences, just under 20% seen once. Sequenced material: PBMCs or a T cell subset sorted from them (not recorded which). The receptors stem from a young man who had mild COVID-19 (a few samples of this study predate the infection). Cell type and time point are not known.

The chain joins TRBV20-1 to TRBJ2-1; perhaps TRBD2 as D (6 bases). V shed 3 bases and J shed 3 bases, with 15 bases lying between them. The V gene's germline CDR1 is DFQATT and CDR2 SNEGSKA (reference sequence). The CDR3 is made up of 15 amino acids. CDR3 nucleotide sequence: TGCAGTGCTAGCCCCGGTGGGGGGTTCTACAATGAGCAGTTCTTC. Amino acids: CSASPGGGFYNEQFF.

The chain uses TRBV5-1 and TRBJ2-5; a possible D gene is TRBD2 (8 bases). This CDR3 has 16 amino acids. CDR1 and CDR2 (germline): SGHRS, YFSETQ. The V end was cut by 0 bases, the J end by 4 bases, with 16 bases between. The CDR3 region is CASSLEGAAGGETQYF. Here the CDR3 DNA reads TGCGCCAGCAGCTTGGAGGGGGCCGCGGGAGGAGAGACCCAGTACTTC.

Ten or more counts support this clonotype. This chain uses TRBV4-1 with TRBJ2-3; 10 bases agree with TRBD2. CDR3 length equals 17 residues. CDR1 is MGHRA, CDR2 YSYEKL, per germline. The trim removed 0 bases at V and 1 base at J, leaving 4 bases unmatched. CDR3: CASSQDWTSGGTDTQYF. CDR3 in DNA: TGCGCCAGCAGCCAAGATTGGACTAGCGGTGGCACAGATACGCAGTATTTT.

In this sample, this clonotype turned up a few times. This chain connects TRBV20-1 to TRBJ2-3; 8 positions match TRBD2. V dropped 1 base and J dropped 5; count of bases not matched to a gene: 8. The CDR3 has 15 residues. Germline loops: CDR1 DFQATT, CDR2 SNEGSKA (reference sequence). The CDR3 nucleotides are TGCAGTGCTAGAGTCCTAGGACTAGCAGGAGATACGCAGTATTTT. It codes for CSARVLGLAGDTQYF.

The rearrangement uses TRBV6-5 and TRBJ1-2, with a possible D match to TRBD1 (5 bases). V was pared by 6 bases and J by 8 bases, with 16 bases between. The CDR3 length is 13 residues. Germline-derived CDR1 and CDR2 are MNHEY and SVGAGI. The DNA of the CDR3 is TGTGCCAGCAGGAGTCCAGGGATGGACGGCTACACCTTC. Its translation is CASRSPGMDGYTF.

In its sample, this clonotype was seen a few times. V usage is TRBV12-3 or TRBV12-4 and J usage is TRBJ1-4; no clear D. Trimming left V 2 bases short and J 1 base short, with 8 bases between. CDR3 length: 15 residues. The CDR3, as DNA: TGTGCCAGCAGTTTACAGGCGCTAACTAATGAAAAACTGTTTTTT. Translating gives CASSLQALTNEKLFF.

This clonotype appeared many times. This sequence joins TRBV5-1 and TRBJ2-3, with D hard to call. Trimming took 0 bases from V and 3 from J, leaving 5 bases between them. The CDR3 is 13 amino acids. Germline values: CDR1 SGHRS, CDR2 YFSETQ. The CDR3 DNA reads TGCGCCAGCAGCTTGGTAGGGACAGATACGCAGTATTTT. Translating gives CASSLVGTDTQYF. Full variable domain (missing parts from reference TRBV5-1 and TRBJ2-3): KAGVTQTPRYLIKTRGQQVTLSCSPISGHRSVSWYQQTPGQGLQFLFEYFSETQRNKGNFPGRFSGRQFSNSRSEMNVSTLELGDSALYLCASSLVGTDTQYFGPGTRLTVL.

This clonotype turned up a few times. The V gene is TRBV6-5, the J gene TRBJ1-1; D gene uncertain. The V gene lost 9 bases and the J gene lost 0 bases, with 8 bases spanning the gap. From germline, CDR1 is MNHEY and CDR2 SVGAGI. This CDR3 comprises 12 residues. The CDR3 sequence: CASHKLNTEAFF. In DNA form, the CDR3 reads TGTGCCAGTCACAAACTGAACACTGAAGCTTTCTTT.

This chain connects TRBV6-5 to TRBJ2-1; D could derive from TRBD1 or TRBD2 (5 bases each). V was clipped by 3 bases and J by 7 bases, with 19 bases between them. The CDR3 totals 16 residues. Germline CDR1 MNHEY, CDR2 SVGAGI. CDR3 residues: CASSYYPGDPGNEQFF. The CDR3 DNA reads TGTGCCAGCAGTTATTACCCTGGGGACCCGGGGAATGAGCAGTTCTTC.

J is TRBJ2-3 and V is TRBV4-1; 7 nucleotides align to TRBD2. V lost 6 bases to trimming and J lost 2 bases; unmatched junction nucleotides: 8. CDR1 is MGHRA and CDR2 is YSYEKL in the germline V gene. This CDR3 has 15 residues. CDR3: CASRPWGGNTDTQYF. DNA for the CDR3: TGCGCCAGCAGACCATGGGGGGGGAACACAGATACGCAGTATTTT.

This clonotype was found a few times. The rearrangement uses TRBV4-1 and TRBJ2-1, with a tentative D call TRBD2 (7 bases). Germline-derived CDR1 and CDR2 are MGHRA and YSYEKL. V gave up 7 bases and J gave up 6 bases, with 19 bases separating them. The CDR3 sequence is 15 residues long. The CDR3 nucleotides are TGCGCCAGCACCCGGGGGACGGGGGGCCCCAATGAGCAGTTCTTC. Protein product: CASTRGTGGPNEQFF.

The chain employs TRBV19 and TRBJ2-1, with D uncertain. This CDR3 contains 12 residues. The V end lost 2 bases, the J end lost 6 bases, and 5 bases lay between the germline ends. CDR1 is LNHDA and CDR2 is SQIVND in the germline V gene (reference sequence). Here the CDR3 reads CASSIWGNEQFF. The CDR3 bases are TGTGCCAGTAGTATATGGGGCAATGAGCAGTTCTTC.

Concerning this clonotype: A much larger clone sits a single nucleotide away, making a read error possible. The chain recombines TRBV5-1 with TRBJ2-1; TRBD2 is a possible D gene (5 bases). From germline, CDR1 is SGHRS and CDR2 YFSETQ. V lost 7 bases and J lost 0, with 26 bases in between. This CDR3 has 19 amino acids. CDR3 in amino acids: CASCTGKEFNFFSYNEQFF. The CDR3, as DNA: TGCGCCAGCTGCACCGGGAAGGAGTTTAATTTTTTCTCCTACAATGAGCAGTTCTTC. The full variable domain, in which reference TRBV5-1 and TRBJ2-1 provide the parts outside the CDR3, is KAGVTQTPRYLIKTRGQQVTLSCSPISGHRSVSWYQQTPGQGLQFLFEYFSETQRNKGNFPGRFSGRQFSNSRSEMNVSTLELGDSALYLCASCTGKEFNFFSYNEQFFGPGTRLTVL.

The V and J genes are TRBV6-5 and TRBJ2-1; no firm D call. The germline V and J ends were trimmed by 4 bases and 7 bases, with 8 bases remaining between them. Looked up from germline, CDR1 is MNHEY and CDR2 is SVGAGI. The CDR3 is made up of 12 amino acids. The CDR3 DNA is TGTGCCAGCAGTTCCAGGCCAAATGAGCAGTTCTTC. It is translated as CASSSRPNEQFF.

This clonotype came up a few times. The chain carries TRBV7-6 and TRBJ2-5; weak D call: TRBD2 (6 bases). V lost 5 bases, J lost 0 bases, and 13 bases lay in between. This CDR3 is built from 15 residues. CDR1 and CDR2 (germline): SGHVS, FNYEAQ. As DNA, the CDR3 is TGTGCCAGCAGCCCATTCCCGGGGGACCAAGAGACCCAGTACTTC. As protein: CASSPFPGDQETQYF.

This sequence joins TRBV7-9 and TRBJ2-1; 13 bases are shared with TRBD2. The germline CDR1 and CDR2 sequences are SEHNR and FQNEAQ (reference sequence). The CDR3 runs 15 residues. V shed 4 bases and J 5 bases; nucleotides not matched to a gene: 2. The CDR3 spells CASSSGTSGDNEQFF. DNA for the CDR3: TGTGCCAGCAGCTCTGGGACTAGCGGGGACAATGAGCAGTTCTTC.

This chain uses TRBV9 with TRBJ2-3; 13 bases match TRBD2. Trimming took 0 bases from V and 7 from J; bases not matched to a gene: 5. Germline-derived CDR1 and CDR2 are SGDLS and YYNGEE. The CDR3 consists of 16 residues. The CDR3 reads CASSVAGTSGDHTQYF. DNA of the CDR3: TGTGCCAGCAGCGTAGCCGGGACTAGCGGGGATCATACGCAGTATTTT.

Only a few counts were recorded for this clonotype. This rearrangement joins TRBV29-1 to TRBJ2-5; 7 nucleotides agree with TRBD1. The trim removed 3 bases at V and 4 bases at J, leaving 2 bases unmatched. CDR1 SQVTM and CDR2 ANQGSEA come from the germline V gene. The CDR3 has 12 amino acids. The chain's CDR3 is CSVDWTGETQYF. The CDR3 DNA sequence: TGCAGCGTTGACTGGACAGGAGAGACCCAGTACTTC. The whole variable domain, remainder taken from reference TRBV29-1 and TRBJ2-5, is SAVISQKPSRDICQRGTSLTIQCQVDSQVTMMFWYRQQPGQSLTLIATANQGSEATYESGFVIDKFPISRPNLTFSTLTVSNMSPEDSSIYLCSVDWTGETQYFGPGTRLLVL.

This sequence joins TRBV11-2 and TRBJ2-5, with 10 bases matching TRBD1. The CDR3 is made up of 15 amino acids. V lost 2 bases to trimming and J lost 5 bases; unmatched junction nucleotides: 5. Looked up from germline, CDR1 is SGHAT and CDR2 is FQNNGV. The CDR3 DNA sequence: TGTGCCAGCAGCTTACTGACAGGGGGCTTTGAGACCCAGTACTTC. Protein product: CASSLLTGGFETQYF. Based on the CDR3 plus reference TRBV11-2 and TRBJ2-5, the full variable domain is EAGVAQSPRYKIIEKRQSVAFWCNPISGHATLYWYQQILGQGPKLLIQFQNNGVVDDSQLPKDRFSAERLKGVDSTLKIQPAKLEDSAVYLCASSLLTGGFETQYFGPGTRLLVL.

Only a few counts were recorded for this clonotype. The genes are TRBV28 and TRBJ2-3, with 8 bases fitting TRBD2. Germline V gene data show CDR1 as MDHEN and CDR2 as SYDVKM. This CDR3 comprises 14 residues. The V gene end was trimmed by 4 bases and the J gene end by 3 bases; junction bases not matched to a gene: 3. In DNA form, the CDR3 reads TGTGCCAGCAGTTCCCGACTAGCGACAGATACGCAGTATTTT. Amino acids: CASSSRLATDTQYF.

This clonotype has a handful of counts. The CDR3 spells CSVVGSTGELFF. The CDR3 DNA is TGCAGCGTTGTAGGTAGCACCGGGGAGCTGTTTTTT. The V call is TRBV29-1, the J call TRBJ2-2; D uncertain. This CDR3 spans 12 amino acids. The V gene lost 4 bases and the J gene lost 4 bases, with 7 bases spanning the gap. The V gene's germline CDR1 is SQVTM and CDR2 ANQGSEA.

This chain uses TRBV16 with TRBJ2-2; no clear D. V gave up 2 bases and J gave up 8 bases, with 6 bases separating them. Germline CDR1 is KGHSY and CDR2 is FQNENV. The CDR3 totals 12 residues. The CDR3 coding sequence is TGTGCCAGCAGCCAAAGGCTTGGGGAGCTGTTTTTT. Translating it yields CASSQRLGELFF.

The rearrangement links TRBV27 to TRBJ1-2; 7 bases map to TRBD1. This CDR3 is built from 14 residues. Germline V gives CDR1 MNHEY, CDR2 SMNVEV (reference sequence). V shed 5 bases, J shed 4 bases, and the junction held 7 bases outside the gene matches. CDR3 residues: CASSQQGTLYGYTF. CDR3 coding DNA: TGTGCCAGCAGTCAACAGGGGACCCTCTATGGCTACACCTTC.

Ten or more counts support this clonotype. This chain joins TRBV29-1 and TRBJ2-1; 9 positions match TRBD2. The CDR3 is made up of 15 amino acids. Losses at the gene ends were 6 bases for V and 0 bases for J; bases not matched to a gene: 6. CDR1 and CDR2 from the germline V gene are SQVTM and ANQGSEA. The CDR3: CSVGRGGSSYNEQFF. DNA of the CDR3: TGCAGCGTGGGGCGGGGGGGAAGCTCCTACAATGAGCAGTTCTTC.

This clonotype was counted between two and nine times. The CDR3 sequence: CSARDRGSYNEQFF. In DNA, the CDR3 is TGCAGTGCAAGGGACAGGGGGTCCTACAATGAGCAGTTCTTC. This chain uses TRBV20-1 with TRBJ2-1; 11 nucleotides match TRBD1. Per the germline V gene, CDR1 is DFQATT and CDR2 is SNEGSKA (reference sequence). This CDR3 is built from 14 residues. V was pared by 6 bases and J by 1 base, with 2 bases of the junction left unmatched.

Only a few counts were recorded for this clonotype. The chain has TRBV7-8 and TRBJ1-2, with 7 bases lining up with TRBD1. Looked up from germline, CDR1 is SGHVS and CDR2 is FQNEAQ. V lost 5 bases and J lost 5; bases outside the gene matches: 8. The CDR3 is 14 residues long. The CDR3 bases are TGTGCCAGCAGCCCCGGGACAGATGGATATGGCTACACCTTC. Its protein product is CASSPGTDGYGYTF.